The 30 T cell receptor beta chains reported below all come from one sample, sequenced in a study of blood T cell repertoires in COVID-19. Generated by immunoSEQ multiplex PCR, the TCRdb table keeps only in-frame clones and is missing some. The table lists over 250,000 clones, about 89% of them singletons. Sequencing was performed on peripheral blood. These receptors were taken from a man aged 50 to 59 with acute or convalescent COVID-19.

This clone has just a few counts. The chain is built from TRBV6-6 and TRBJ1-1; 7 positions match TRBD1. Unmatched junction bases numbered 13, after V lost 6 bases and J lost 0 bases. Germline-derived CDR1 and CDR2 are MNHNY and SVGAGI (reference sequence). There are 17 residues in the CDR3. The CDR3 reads CASRRPPGQTMNTEAFF. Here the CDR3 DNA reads TGTGCCAGCAGACGACCTCCGGGACAGACTATGAACACTGAAGCTTTCTTT.

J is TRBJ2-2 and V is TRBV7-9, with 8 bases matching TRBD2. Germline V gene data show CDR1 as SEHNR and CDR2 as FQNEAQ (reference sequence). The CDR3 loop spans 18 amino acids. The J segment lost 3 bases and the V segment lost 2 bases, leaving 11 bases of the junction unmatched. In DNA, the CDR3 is TGTGCCAGCAGCTTACTGTATGGCGGGGGGCCGGACACCGGGGAGCTGTTTTTT. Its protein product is CASSLLYGGGPDTGELFF.

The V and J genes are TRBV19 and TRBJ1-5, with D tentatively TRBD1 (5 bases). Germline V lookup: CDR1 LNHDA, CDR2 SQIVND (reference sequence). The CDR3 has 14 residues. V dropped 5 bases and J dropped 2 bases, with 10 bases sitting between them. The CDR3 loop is CASSPWGGNQPQHF. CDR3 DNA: TGTGCCAGTAGTCCCTGGGGGGGCAATCAGCCCCAGCATTTT.

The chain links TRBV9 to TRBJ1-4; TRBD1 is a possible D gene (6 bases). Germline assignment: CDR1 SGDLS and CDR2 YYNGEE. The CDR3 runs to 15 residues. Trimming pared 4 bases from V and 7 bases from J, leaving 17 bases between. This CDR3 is CASSPRGGAGEKLFF. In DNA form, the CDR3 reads TGTGCCAGCAGCCCACGAGGGGGGGCGGGTGAAAAACTGTTTTTT.

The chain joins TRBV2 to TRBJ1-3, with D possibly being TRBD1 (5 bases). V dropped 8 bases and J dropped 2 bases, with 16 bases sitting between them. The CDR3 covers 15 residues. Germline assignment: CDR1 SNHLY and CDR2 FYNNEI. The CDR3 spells CASGKQALPGNTIYF. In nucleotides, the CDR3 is TGTGCCAGCGGGAAACAGGCCCTACCTGGAAACACCATATATTTT.

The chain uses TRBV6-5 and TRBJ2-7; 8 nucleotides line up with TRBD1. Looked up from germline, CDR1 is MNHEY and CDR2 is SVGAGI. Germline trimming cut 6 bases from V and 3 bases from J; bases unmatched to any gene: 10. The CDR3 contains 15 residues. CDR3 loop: CASSTSRTGNYEQYF. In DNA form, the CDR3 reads TGTGCCAGCAGCACCTCGCGGACAGGGAACTACGAGCAGTACTTC.

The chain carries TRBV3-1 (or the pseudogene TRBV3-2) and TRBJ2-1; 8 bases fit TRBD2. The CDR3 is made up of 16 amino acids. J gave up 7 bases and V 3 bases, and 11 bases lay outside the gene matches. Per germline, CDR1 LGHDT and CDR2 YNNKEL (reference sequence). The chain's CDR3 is CASSHSSGGPRNEQFF. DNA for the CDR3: TGTGCCAGCAGCCACAGCTCGGGGGGGCCGCGAAATGAGCAGTTCTTC.

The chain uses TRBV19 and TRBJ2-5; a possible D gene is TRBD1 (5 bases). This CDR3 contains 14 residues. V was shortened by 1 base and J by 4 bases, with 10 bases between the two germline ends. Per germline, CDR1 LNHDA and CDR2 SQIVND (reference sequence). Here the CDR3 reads CASSIGPGPETQYF. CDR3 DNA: TGTGCCAGTAGTATAGGCCCAGGGCCAGAGACCCAGTACTTC. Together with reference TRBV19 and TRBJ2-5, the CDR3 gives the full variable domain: DGGITQSPKYLFRKEGQNVTLSCEQNLNHDAMYWYRQDPGQGLRLIYYSQIVNDFQKGDIAEGYSVSREKKESFPLTVTSAQKNPTAFYLCASSIGPGPETQYFGPGTRLLVL.

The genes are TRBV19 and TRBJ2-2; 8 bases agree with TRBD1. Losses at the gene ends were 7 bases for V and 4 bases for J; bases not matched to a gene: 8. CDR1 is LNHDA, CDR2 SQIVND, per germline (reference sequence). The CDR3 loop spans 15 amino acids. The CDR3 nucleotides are TGTGCCAGTAAGAGGACAGGGACGACCACCGGGGAGCTGTTTTTT. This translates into CASKRTGTTTGELFF.

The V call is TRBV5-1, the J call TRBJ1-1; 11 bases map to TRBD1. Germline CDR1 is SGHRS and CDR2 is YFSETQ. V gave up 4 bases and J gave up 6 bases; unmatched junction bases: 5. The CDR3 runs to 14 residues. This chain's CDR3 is CASSKGQGGSEAFF. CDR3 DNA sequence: TGCGCCAGCAGCAAGGGACAGGGGGGATCTGAAGCTTTCTTT. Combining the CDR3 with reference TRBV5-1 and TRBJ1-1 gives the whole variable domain KAGVTQTPRYLIKTRGQQVTLSCSPISGHRSVSWYQQTPGQGLQFLFEYFSETQRNKGNFPGRFSGRQFSNSRSEMNVSTLELGDSALYLCASSKGQGGSEAFFGQGTRLTVV.

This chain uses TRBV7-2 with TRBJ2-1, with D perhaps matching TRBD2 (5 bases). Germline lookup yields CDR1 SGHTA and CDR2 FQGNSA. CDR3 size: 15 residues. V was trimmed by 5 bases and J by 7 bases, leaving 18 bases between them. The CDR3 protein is CASSPDWEGRNEQFF. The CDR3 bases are TGTGCCAGCAGCCCGGACTGGGAAGGGCGGAATGAGCAGTTCTTC.

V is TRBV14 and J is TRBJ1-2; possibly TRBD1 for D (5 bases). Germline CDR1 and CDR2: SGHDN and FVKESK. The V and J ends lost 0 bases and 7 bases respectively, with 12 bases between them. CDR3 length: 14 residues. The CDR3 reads CASSQDLQGLGYTF. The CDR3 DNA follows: TGTGCCAGCAGCCAAGATCTGCAGGGTCTTGGCTACACCTTC.

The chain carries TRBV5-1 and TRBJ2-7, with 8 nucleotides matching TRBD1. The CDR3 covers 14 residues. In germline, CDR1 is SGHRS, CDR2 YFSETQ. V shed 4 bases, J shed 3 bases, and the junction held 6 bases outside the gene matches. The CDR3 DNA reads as TGCGCCAGCAGCCCGGACAGGGAAGTCTACGAGCAGTACTTC. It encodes CASSPDREVYEQYF. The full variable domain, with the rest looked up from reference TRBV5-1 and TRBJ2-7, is KAGVTQTPRYLIKTRGQQVTLSCSPISGHRSVSWYQQTPGQGLQFLFEYFSETQRNKGNFPGRFSGRQFSNSRSEMNVSTLELGDSALYLCASSPDREVYEQYFGPGTRLTVT.

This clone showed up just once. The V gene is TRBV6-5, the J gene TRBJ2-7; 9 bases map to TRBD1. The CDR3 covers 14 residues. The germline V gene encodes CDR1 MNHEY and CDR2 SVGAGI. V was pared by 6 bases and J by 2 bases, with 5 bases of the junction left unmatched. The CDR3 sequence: CASRSDRGAYEQYF. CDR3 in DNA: TGTGCCAGCAGATCGGACAGGGGAGCCTACGAGCAGTACTTC.

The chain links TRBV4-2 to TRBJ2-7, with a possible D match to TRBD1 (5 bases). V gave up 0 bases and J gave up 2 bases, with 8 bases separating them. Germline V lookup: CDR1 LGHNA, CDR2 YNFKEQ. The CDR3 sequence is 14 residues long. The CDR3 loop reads CASSQDRQPYEQYF. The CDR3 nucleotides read TGTGCCAGCAGCCAAGATAGACAGCCCTACGAGCAGTACTTC.

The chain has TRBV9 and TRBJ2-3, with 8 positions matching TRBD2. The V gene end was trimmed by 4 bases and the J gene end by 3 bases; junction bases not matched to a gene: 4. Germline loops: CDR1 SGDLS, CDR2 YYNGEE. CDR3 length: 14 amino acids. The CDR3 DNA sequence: TGTGCCAGCAGCTGGGGCGGGGGGACAGATACGCAGTATTTT. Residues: CASSWGGGTDTQYF. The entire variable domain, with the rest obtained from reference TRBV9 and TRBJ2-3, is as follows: DSGVTQTPKHLITATGQRVTLRCSPRSGDLSVYWYQQSLDQGLQFLIQYYNGEERAKGNILERFSAQQFPDLHSELNLSSLELGDSALYFCASSWGGGTDTQYFGPGTRLTVL.

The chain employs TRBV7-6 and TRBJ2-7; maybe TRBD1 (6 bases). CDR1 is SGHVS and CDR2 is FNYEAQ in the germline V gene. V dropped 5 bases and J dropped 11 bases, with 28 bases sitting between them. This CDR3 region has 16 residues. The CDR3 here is CASSPQEGQGTDTKYF. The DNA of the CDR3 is TGTGCCAGCAGCCCCCAGGAAGGGCAGGGGACCGATACCAAGTACTTC.

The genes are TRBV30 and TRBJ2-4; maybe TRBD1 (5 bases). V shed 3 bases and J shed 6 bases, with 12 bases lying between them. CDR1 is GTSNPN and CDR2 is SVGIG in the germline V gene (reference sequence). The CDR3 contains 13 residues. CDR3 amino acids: CAWSASGSNIQYF. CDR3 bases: TGTGCCTGGAGCGCGTCAGGGTCAAACATTCAGTACTTC. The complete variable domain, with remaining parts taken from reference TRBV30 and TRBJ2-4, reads SQTIHQWPATLVQPVGSPLSLECTVEGTSNPNLYWYRQAAGRGLQLLFYSVGIGQISSEVPQNLSASRPQDRQFILSSKKLLLSDSGFYLCAWSASGSNIQYFGAGTRLSVL.

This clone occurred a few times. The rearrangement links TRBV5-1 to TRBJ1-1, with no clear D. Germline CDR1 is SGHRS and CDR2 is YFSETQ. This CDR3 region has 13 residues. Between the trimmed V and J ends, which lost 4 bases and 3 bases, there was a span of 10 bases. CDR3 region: CASSETRHTEAFF. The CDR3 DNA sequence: TGCGCCAGCAGCGAGACACGCCACACTGAAGCTTTCTTT.

DNA of the CDR3: TGTGCCAGTAGTATCCCCAGGCGATCCTACGAGCAGTACTTC. It specifies CASSIPRRSYEQYF. The genes are TRBV19 and TRBJ2-7; no definite D call. The CDR3 runs to 14 residues. Trimming removed 3 bases at V and 1 base at J, with 10 bases between. Germline V gene lookup returns CDR1 LNHDA and CDR2 SQIVND (reference sequence).

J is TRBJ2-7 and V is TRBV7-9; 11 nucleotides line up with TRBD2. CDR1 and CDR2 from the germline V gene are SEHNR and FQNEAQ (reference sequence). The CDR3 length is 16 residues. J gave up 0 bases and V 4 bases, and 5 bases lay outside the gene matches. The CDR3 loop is CASSSGLAGSSYEQYF. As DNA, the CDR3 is TGTGCCAGCAGCTCTGGACTAGCGGGCAGCTCCTACGAGCAGTACTTC.

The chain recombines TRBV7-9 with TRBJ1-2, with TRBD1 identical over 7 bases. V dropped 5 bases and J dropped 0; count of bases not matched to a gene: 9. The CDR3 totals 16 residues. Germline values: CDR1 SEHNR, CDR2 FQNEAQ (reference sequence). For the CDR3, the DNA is TGTGCCAGCAGCCCCCCTCGGACAGGAACTAACTATGGCTACACCTTC. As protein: CASSPPRTGTNYGYTF.

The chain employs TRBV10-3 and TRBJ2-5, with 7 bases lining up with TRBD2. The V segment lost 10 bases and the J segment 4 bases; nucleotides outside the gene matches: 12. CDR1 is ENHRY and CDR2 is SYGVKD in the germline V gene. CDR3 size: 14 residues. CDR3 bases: TGTGCCACCTCGGCGAGCGGGGTGTCAGAGACCCAGTACTTC. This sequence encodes CATSASGVSETQYF.

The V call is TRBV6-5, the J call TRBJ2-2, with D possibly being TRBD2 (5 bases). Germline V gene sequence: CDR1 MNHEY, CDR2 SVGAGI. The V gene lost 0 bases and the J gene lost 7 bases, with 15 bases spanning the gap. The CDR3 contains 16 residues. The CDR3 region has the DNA TGTGCCAGCAGTTACTCGGTATTTTCCCGGGGCGGGGAGCTGTTTTTT. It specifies CASSYSVFSRGGELFF.

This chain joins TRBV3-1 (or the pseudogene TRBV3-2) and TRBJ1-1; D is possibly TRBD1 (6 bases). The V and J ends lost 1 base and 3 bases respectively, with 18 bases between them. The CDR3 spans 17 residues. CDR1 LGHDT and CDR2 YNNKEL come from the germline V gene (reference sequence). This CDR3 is CASSQASAGEYHTEAFF. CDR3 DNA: TGTGCCAGCAGCCAAGCCTCCGCAGGGGAGTACCACACTGAAGCTTTCTTT.

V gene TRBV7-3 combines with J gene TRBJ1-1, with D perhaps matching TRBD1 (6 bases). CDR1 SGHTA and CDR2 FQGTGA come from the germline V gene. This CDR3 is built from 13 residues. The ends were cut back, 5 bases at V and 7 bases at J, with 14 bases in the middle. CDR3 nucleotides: TGTGCCAGCAGCCAGGGGCCAGGGAGTGAAGCTTTCTTT. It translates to CASSQGPGSEAFF.

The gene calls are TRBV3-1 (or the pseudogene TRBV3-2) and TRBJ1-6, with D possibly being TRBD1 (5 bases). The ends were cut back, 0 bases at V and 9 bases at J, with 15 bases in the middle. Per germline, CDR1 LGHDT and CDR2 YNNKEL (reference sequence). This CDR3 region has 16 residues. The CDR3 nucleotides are TGTGCCAGCAGCCAAGATTATCGGGCGGGGGGTTCACCCCTCCACTTT. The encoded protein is CASSQDYRAGGSPLHF.

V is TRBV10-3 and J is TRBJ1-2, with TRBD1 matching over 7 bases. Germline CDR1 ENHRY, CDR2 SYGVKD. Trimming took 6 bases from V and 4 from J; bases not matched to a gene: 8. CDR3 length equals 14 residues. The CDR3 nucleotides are TGTGCCATCAGCTTAGGACAGGCTTCCTATGGCTACACCTTC. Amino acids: CAISLGQASYGYTF.

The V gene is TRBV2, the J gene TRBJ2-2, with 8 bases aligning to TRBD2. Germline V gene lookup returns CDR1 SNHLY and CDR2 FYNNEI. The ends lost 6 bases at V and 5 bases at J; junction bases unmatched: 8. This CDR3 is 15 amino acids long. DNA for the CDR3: TGTGCCAGCAGCGGGTTAGCGGGGCGGACCGGGGAGCTGTTTTTT. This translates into CASSGLAGRTGELFF.

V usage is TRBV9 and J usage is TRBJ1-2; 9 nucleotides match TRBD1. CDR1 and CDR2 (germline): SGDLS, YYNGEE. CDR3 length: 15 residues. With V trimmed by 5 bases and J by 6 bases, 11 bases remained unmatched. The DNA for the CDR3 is TGTGCCAGCAGTAGGGGACAGGGAGGAGTCGATGGCTACACCTTC. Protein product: CASSRGQGGVDGYTF.